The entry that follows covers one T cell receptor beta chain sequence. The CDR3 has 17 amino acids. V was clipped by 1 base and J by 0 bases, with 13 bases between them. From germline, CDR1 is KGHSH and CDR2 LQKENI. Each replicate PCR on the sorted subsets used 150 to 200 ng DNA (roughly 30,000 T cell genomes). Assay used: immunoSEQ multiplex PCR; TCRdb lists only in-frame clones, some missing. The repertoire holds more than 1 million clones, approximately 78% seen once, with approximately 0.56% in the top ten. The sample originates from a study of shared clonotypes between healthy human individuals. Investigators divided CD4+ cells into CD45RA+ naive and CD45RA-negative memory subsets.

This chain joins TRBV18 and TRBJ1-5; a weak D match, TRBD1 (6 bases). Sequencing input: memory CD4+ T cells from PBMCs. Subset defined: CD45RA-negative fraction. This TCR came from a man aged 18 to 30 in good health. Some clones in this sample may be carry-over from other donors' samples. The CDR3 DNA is TGTGCCAGCTCACCACGGGTATCAGGGGATAGCAATCAGCCCCAGCATTTT. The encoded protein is CASSPRVSGDSNQPQHF.